This TCR beta chain was retrieved from a study of T cell responses to AZD1222 COVID-19 vaccine. Findings and caveats of the study: AZD1222 recipients seropositive at baseline numbered only five to seven.

A word on this clone: Its antigen remains unidentified.

Clones were read by immunoSEQ multiplex PCR, and TCRdb kept only the in-frame ones, dropping some. The sample contains about 84,000 clones, roughly nine tenths of which appear only once. This clonotype originated in an adult in good health. Sequences were derived from peripheral blood, sampled on day 0 of AZD1222 vaccination.

Here the CDR3 DNA reads TGTGCCACCAGTTCCAGGGGAGCTAACTATGGCTACACCTTC. As protein: CATSSRGANYGYTF. The chain uses TRBV15 and TRBJ1-2; weak D call: TRBD1 (6 bases). The CDR3 is 14 amino acids. Germline CDR1 is LNHNV and CDR2 is YYDKDF (reference sequence). Trimming left V 6 bases short and J 0 bases short, with 11 bases between.